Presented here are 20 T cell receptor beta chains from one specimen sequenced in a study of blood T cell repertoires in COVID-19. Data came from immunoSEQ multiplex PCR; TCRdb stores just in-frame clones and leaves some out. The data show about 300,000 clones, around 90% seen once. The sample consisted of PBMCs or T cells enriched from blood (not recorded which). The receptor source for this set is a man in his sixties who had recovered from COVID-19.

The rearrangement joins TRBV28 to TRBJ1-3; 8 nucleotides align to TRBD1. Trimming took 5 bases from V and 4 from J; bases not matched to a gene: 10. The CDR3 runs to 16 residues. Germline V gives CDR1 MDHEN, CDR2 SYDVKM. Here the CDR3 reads CASSETGTGYGNTIYF. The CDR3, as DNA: TGTGCCAGCAGTGAGACCGGGACAGGCTACGGAAACACCATATATTTT.

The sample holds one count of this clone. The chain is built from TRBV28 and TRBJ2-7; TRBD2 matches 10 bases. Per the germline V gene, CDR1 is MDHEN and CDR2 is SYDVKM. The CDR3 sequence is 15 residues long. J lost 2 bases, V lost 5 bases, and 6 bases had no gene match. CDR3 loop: CASSLGLAVTYEQYF. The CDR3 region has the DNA TGTGCCAGCAGTCTAGGACTAGCGGTAACCTACGAGCAGTACTTC.

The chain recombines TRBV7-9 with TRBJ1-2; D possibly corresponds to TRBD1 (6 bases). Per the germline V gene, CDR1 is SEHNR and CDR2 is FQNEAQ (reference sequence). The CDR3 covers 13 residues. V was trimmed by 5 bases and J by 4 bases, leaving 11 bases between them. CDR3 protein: CASSPTDSYGYTF. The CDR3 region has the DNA TGTGCCAGCAGCCCGACGGACAGCTATGGCTACACCTTC.

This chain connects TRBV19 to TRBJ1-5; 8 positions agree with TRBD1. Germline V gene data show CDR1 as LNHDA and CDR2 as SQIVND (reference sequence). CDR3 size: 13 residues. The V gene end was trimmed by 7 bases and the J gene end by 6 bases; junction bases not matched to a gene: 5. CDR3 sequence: CASTPDRGQPQHF. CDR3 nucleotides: TGTGCCAGTACTCCAGACAGGGGTCAGCCCCAGCATTTT.

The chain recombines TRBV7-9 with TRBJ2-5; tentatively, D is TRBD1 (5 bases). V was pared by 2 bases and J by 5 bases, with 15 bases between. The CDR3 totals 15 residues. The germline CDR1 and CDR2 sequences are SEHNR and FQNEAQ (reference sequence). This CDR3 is CASSLIKGSRETQYF. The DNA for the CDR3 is TGTGCCAGCAGCTTAATAAAGGGGTCGCGGGAGACCCAGTACTTC.

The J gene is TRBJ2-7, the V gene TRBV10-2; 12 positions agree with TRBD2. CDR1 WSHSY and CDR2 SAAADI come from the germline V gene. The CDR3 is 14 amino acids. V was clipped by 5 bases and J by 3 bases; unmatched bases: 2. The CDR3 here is CASSKTSGSYEQYF. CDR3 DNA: TGCGCCAGCAGTAAGACTAGCGGGAGCTACGAGCAGTACTTC.

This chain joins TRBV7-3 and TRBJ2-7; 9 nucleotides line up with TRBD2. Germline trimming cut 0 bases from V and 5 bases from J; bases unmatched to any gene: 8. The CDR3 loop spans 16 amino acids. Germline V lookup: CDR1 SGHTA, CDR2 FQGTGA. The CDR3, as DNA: TGTGCCAGCAGCTTAACTTGGCGGGAGGGCAGCCACGAGCAGTACTTC. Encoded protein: CASSLTWREGSHEQYF.

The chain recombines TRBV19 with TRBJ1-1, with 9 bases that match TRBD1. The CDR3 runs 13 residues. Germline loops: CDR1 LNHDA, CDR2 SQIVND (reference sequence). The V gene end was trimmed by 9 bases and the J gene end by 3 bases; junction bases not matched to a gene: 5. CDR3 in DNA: TGTGCCAGCGGGACAGGGCTTTACACTGAAGCTTTCTTT. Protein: CASGTGLYTEAFF.

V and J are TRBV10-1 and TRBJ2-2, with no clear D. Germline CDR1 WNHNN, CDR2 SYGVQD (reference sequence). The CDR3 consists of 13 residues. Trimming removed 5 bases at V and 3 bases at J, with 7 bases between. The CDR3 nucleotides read TGCGCCAGCAGTTATGAGGACACCGGGGAGCTGTTTTTT. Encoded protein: CASSYEDTGELFF.

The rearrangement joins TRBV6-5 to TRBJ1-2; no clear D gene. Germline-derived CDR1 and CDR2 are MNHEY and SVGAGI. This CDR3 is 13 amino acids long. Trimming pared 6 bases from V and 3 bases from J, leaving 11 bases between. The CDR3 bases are TGTGCCAGCAGGAGTGACATATACTATGGCTACACCTTC. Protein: CASRSDIYYGYTF.

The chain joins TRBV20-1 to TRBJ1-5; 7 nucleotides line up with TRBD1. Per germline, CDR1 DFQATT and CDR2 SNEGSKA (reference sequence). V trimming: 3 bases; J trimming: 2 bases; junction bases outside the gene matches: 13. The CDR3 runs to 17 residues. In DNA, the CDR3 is TGCAGTGCTAGTGACACAGGGGCGAGACGAGGCAATCAGCCCCAGCATTTT. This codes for CSASDTGARRGNQPQHF.

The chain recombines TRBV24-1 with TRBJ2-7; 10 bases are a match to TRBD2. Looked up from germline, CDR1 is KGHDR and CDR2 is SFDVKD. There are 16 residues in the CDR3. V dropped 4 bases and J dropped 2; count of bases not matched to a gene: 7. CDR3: CATSDPTSGKAYEQYF. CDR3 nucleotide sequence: TGTGCCACCAGTGACCCCACTAGCGGGAAGGCCTACGAGCAGTACTTC.

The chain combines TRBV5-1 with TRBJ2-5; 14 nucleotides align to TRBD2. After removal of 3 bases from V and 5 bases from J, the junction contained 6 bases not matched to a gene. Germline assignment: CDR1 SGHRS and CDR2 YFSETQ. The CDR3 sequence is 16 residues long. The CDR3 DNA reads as TGCGCCAGCAGCTGGGGACTAGCGGGAGCGGTTGAGACCCAGTACTTC. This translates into CASSWGLAGAVETQYF. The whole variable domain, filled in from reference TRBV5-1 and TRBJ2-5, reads KAGVTQTPRYLIKTRGQQVTLSCSPISGHRSVSWYQQTPGQGLQFLFEYFSETQRNKGNFPGRFSGRQFSNSRSEMNVSTLELGDSALYLCASSWGLAGAVETQYFGPGTRLLVL.

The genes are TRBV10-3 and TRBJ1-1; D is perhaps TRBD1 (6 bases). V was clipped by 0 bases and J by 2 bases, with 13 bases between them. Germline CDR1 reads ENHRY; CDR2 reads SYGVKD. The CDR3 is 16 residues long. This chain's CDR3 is CAISESLGALNTEAFF. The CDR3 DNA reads TGTGCCATCAGTGAGTCTTTGGGGGCCCTTAACACTGAAGCTTTCTTT.

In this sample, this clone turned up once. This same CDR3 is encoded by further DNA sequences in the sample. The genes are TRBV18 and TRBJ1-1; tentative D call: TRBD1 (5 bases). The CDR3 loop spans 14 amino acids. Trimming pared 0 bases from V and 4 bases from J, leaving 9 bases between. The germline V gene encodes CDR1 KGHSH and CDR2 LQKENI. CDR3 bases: TGTGCCAGCTCACCACCGGGCGGGGGCACTGAAGCTTTCTTT. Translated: CASSPPGGGTEAFF.

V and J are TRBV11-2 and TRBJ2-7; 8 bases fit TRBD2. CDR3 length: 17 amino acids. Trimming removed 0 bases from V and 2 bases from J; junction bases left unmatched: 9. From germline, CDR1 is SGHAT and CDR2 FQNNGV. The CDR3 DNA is TGTGCCAGCAGCTTAGATCTCGCACTAGCGGAGACCTACGAGCAGTACTTC. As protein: CASSLDLALAETYEQYF.

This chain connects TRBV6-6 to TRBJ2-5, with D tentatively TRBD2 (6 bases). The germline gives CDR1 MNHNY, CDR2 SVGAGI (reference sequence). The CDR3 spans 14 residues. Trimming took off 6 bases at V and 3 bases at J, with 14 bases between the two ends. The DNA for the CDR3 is TGTGCCAGCAGACCTCCGGGGGTAGAAGAGACCCAGTACTTC. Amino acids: CASRPPGVEETQYF.

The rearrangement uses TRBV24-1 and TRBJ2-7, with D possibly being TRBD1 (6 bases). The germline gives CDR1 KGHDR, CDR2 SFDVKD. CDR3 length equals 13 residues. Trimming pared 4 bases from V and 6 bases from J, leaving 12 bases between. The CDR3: CATSDPGQPEQYF. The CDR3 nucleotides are TGTGCCACCAGTGACCCAGGACAGCCCGAGCAGTACTTC.

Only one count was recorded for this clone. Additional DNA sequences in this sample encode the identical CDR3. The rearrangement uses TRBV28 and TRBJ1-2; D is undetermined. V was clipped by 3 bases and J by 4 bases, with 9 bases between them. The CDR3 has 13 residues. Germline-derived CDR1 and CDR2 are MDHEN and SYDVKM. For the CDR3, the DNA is TGTGCCAGCAGTTTGGGAGGGTCCTATGGCTACACCTTC. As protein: CASSLGGSYGYTF.

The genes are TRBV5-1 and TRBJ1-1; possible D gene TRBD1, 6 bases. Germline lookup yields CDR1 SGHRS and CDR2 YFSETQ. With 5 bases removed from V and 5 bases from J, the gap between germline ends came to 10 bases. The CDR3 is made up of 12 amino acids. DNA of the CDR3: TGCGCCAGCAGGGCAGGGGAAACTGAAGCTTTCTTT. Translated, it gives CASRAGETEAFF.